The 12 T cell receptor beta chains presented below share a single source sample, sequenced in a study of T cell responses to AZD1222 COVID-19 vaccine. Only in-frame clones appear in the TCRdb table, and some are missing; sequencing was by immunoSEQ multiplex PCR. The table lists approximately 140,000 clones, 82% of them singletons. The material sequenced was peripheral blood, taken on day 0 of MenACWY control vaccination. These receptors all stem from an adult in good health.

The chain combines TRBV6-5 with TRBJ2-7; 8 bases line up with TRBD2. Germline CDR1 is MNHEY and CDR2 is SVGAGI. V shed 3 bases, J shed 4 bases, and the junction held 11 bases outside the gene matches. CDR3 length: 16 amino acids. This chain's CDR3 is CASSYLGLGVRYEQYF. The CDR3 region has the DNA TGTGCCAGCAGTTATTTGGGACTAGGGGTAAGGTACGAGCAGTACTTC.

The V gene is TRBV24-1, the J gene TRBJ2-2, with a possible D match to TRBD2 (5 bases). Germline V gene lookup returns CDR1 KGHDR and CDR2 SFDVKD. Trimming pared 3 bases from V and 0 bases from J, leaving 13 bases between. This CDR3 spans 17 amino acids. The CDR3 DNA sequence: TGTGCCACCAGTGATACTTACCAGCGGACGAACACCGGGGAGCTGTTTTTT. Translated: CATSDTYQRTNTGELFF.

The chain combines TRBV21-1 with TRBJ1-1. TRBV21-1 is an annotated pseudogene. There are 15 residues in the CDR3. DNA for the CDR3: TGTGCCAGCAGCAAAGTAACCCGAGATAACACTGAAGCTTTCTTT. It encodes CASSKVTRDNTEAFF.

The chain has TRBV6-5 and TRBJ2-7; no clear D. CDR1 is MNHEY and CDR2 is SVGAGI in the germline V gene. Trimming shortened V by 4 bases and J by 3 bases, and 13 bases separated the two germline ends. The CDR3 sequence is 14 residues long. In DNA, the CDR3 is TGTGCCAGCAGTTTTGACCGGGTCTTCTACGAGCAGTACTTC. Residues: CASSFDRVFYEQYF.

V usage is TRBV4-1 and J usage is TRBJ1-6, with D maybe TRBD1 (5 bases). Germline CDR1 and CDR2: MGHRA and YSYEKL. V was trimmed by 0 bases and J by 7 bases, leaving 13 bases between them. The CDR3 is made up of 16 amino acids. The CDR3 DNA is TGCGCCAGCAGCCAAGAAATCGGACGGGACAATTCACCCCTCCACTTT. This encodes CASSQEIGRDNSPLHF.

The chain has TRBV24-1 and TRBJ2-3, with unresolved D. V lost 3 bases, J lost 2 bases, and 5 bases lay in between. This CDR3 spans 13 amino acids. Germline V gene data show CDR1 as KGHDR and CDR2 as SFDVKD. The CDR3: CATSDPLTDTQYF. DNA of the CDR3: TGTGCCACCAGTGATCCCCTCACAGATACGCAGTATTTT.

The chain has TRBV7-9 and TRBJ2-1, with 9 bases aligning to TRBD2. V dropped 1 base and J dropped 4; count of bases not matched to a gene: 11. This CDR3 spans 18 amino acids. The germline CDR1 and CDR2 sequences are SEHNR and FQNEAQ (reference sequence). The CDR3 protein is CASSLETVSGGEYNEQFF. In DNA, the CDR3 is TGTGCCAGCAGCTTAGAAACTGTTAGCGGGGGAGAGTACAATGAGCAGTTCTTC.

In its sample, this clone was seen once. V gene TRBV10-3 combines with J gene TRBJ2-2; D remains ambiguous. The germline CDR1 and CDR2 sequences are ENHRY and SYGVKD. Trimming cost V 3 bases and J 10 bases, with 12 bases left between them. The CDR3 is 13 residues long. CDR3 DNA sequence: TGTGCCATCAGTGATCCGGATGGAATGGAGCTGTTTTTT. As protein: CAISDPDGMELFF.

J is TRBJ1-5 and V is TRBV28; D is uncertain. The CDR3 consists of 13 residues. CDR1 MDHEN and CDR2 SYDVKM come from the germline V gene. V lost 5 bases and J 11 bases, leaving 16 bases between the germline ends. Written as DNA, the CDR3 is TGTGCCAGCAGTGGAACAGCGCAGAGGGCCCAGCATTTT. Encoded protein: CASSGTAQRAQHF.

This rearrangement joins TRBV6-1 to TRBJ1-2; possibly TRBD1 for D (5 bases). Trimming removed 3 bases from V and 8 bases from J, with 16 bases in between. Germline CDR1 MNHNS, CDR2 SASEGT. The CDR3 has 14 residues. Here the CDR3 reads CASSDGARVRGYTF. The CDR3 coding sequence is TGTGCCAGCAGTGATGGGGCTAGGGTCAGAGGCTACACCTTC.

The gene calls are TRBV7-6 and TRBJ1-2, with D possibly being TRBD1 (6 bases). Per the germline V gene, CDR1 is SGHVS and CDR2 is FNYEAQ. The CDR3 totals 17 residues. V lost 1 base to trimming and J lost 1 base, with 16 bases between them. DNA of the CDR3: TGTGCCAGCAGCTTAGGCCCCCGACAGGACATTAACTATGGCTACACCTTC. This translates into CASSLGPRQDINYGYTF.

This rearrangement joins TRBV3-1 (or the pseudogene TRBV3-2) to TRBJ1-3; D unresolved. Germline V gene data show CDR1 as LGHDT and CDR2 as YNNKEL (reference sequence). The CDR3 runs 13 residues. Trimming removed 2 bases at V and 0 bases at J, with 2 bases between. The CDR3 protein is CASSQNSGNTIYF. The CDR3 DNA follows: TGTGCCAGCAGCCAAAACTCTGGAAACACCATATATTTT.